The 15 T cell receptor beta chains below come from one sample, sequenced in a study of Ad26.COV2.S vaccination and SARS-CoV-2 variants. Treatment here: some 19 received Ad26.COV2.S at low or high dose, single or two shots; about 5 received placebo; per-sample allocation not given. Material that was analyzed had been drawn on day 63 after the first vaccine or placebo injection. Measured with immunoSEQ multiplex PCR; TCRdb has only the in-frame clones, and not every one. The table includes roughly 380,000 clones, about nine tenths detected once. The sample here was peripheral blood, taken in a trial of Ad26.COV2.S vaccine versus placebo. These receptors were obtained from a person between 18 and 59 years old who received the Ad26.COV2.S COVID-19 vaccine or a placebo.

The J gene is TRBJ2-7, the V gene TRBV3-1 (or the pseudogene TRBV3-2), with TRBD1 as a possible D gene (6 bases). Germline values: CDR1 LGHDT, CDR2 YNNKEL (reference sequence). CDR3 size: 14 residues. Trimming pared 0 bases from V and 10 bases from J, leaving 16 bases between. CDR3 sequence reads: CASSQDARGSTQYF. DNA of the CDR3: TGTGCCAGCAGCCAAGATGCCAGGGGCAGCACTCAGTACTTC.

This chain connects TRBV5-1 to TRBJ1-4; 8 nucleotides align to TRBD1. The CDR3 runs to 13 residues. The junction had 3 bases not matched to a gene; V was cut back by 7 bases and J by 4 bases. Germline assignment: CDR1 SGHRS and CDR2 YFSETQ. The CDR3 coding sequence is TGCGCCAGCGGCGGACAGGGTAATGAAAAACTGTTTTTT. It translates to CASGGQGNEKLFF.

The CDR3 reads CASSSSGGARDTQYF. The CDR3 nucleotides are TGTGCCAGCAGCTCTAGCGGGGGGGCCCGAGATACGCAGTATTTT. The chain is built from TRBV11-2 and TRBJ2-3; 12 bases map to TRBD2. The CDR3 has 15 residues. The V gene end was trimmed by 4 bases and the J gene end by 5 bases; junction bases not matched to a gene: 4. In germline, CDR1 is SGHAT, CDR2 FQNNGV. Using reference TRBV11-2 and TRBJ2-3 for the parts outside the CDR3, the full variable domain is EAGVAQSPRYKIIEKRQSVAFWCNPISGHATLYWYQQILGQGPKLLIQFQNNGVVDDSQLPKDRFSAERLKGVDSTLKIQPAKLEDSAVYLCASSSSGGARDTQYFGPGTRLTVL.

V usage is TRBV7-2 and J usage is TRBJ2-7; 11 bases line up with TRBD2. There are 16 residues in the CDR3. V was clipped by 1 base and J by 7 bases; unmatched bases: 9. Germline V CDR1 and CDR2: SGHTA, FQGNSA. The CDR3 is CASSLGSSGGAEEQYF. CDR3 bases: TGTGCCAGCAGCTTAGGGAGTAGCGGGGGGGCGGAAGAGCAGTACTTC.

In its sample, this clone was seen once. CDR3 bases: TGCGCCAGCAGTATGACAGGGGTCGGAAACACCATATATTTT. Protein: CASSMTGVGNTIYF. This chain joins TRBV5-1 and TRBJ1-3; 8 positions match TRBD1. The junction had 5 bases not matched to a gene; V was cut back by 5 bases and J by 4 bases. The CDR3 contains 14 residues. Per germline, CDR1 SGHRS and CDR2 YFSETQ.

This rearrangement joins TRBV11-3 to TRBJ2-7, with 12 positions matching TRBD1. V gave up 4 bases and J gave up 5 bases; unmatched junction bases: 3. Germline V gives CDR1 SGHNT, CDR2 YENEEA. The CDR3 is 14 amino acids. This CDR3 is CASSSGTGGNEQYF. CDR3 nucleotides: TGTGCCAGCAGCTCCGGGACAGGGGGCAACGAGCAGTACTTC. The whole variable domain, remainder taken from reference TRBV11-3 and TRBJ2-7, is EAGVVQSPRYKIIEKKQPVAFWCNPISGHNTLYWYLQNLGQGPELLIRYENEEAVDDSQLPKDRFSAERLKGVDSTLKIQPAELGDSAVYLCASSSGTGGNEQYFGPGTRLTVT.

In DNA, the CDR3 is TGCAGCCACCAACCAACAGAGACCCAGTACTTC. It codes for CSHQPTETQYF. The chain carries TRBV29-1 and TRBJ2-5; D gene uncertain. In germline, CDR1 is SQVTM, CDR2 ANQGSEA. Trimming stripped 8 bases from V and 4 bases from J, with 11 bases between. This CDR3 has 11 amino acids.

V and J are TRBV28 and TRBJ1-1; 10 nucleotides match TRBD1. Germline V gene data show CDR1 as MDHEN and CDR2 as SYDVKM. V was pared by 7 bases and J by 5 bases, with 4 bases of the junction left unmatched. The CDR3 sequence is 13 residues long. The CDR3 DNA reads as TGTGCCAGCACCAGACAGGGGGCTACTGAAGCTTTCTTT. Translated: CASTRQGATEAFF.

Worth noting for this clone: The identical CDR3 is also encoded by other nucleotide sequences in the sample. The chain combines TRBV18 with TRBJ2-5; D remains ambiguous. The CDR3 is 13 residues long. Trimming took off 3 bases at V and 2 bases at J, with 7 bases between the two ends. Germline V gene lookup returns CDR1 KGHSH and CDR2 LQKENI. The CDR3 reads CASSPLTQETQYF. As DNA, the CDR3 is TGTGCCAGCTCACCGTTAACACAAGAGACCCAGTACTTC.

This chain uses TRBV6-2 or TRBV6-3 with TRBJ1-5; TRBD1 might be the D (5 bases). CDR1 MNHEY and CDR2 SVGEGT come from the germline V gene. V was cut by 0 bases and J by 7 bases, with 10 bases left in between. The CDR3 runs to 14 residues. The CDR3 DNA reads TGTGCCAGCAGTTACTCAGGGGTAGGGCAGCCCCAGCATTTT. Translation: CASSYSGVGQPQHF.

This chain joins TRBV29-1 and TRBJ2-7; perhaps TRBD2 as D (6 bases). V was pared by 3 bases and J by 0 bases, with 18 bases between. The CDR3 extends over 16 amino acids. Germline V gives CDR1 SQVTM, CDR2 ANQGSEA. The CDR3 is CSVDPGGMGSSYEQYF. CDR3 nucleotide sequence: TGCAGCGTTGACCCCGGAGGGATGGGAAGCTCCTACGAGCAGTACTTC.

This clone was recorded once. The CDR3 sequence: CASSPEVSYNSPLHF. DNA of the CDR3: TGCGCCAGCAGCCCGGAGGTTTCCTATAATTCACCCCTCCACTTT. The chain uses TRBV4-1 and TRBJ1-6; D not resolved. Germline V gene data show CDR1 as MGHRA and CDR2 as YSYEKL. V was pared by 4 bases and J by 1 base, with 8 bases between. The CDR3 loop spans 15 amino acids.

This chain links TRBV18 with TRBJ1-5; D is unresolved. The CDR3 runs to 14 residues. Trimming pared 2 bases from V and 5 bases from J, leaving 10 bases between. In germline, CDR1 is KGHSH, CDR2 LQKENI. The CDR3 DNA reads TGTGCCAGCTCACCAAATATTGGGTATCAGCCCCAGCATTTT. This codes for CASSPNIGYQPQHF. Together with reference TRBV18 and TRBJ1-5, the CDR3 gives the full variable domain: NAGVMQNPRHLVRRRGQEARLRCSPMKGHSHVYWYRQLPEEGLKFMVYLQKENIIDESGMPKERFSAEFPKEGPSILRIQQVVRGDSAAYFCASSPNIGYQPQHFGDGTRLSIL.

The CDR3 protein is CASREEGQGASVSPLHF. CDR3 bases: TGTGCCAGTAGAGAGGAGGGACAGGGGGCAAGTGTCTCACCCCTCCACTTT. The chain is built from TRBV19 and TRBJ1-6; 12 bases fit TRBD1. After removal of 6 bases from V and 10 bases from J, the junction contained 13 bases not matched to a gene. Germline values: CDR1 LNHDA, CDR2 SQIVND (reference sequence). The CDR3 covers 17 residues.

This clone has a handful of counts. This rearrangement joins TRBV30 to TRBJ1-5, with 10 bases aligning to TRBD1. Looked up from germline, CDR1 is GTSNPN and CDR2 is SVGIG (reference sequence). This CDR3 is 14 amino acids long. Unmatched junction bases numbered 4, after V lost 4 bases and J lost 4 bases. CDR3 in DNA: TGTGCCTGGACCGGGACAGGGGCTAATCAGCCCCAGCATTTT. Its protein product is CAWTGTGANQPQHF.